The 30 T cell receptor beta chains presented below share a single source sample, sequenced in a study of T cell changes during pregnancy in multiple sclerosis. Produced via immunoSEQ multiplex PCR; TCRdb's table is partial and in-frame only. The repertoire holds 25,000 to 35,000 clones, with over 80% as singletons. Sequences were derived from CD8+ T cells from peripheral blood mononuclear cells, sampled before pregnancy. The receptors derive from a female donor with multiple sclerosis, enrolled in a pregnancy study.

This rearrangement joins TRBV27 to TRBJ2-7; a weak D match, TRBD2 (5 bases). V was cut by 6 bases and J by 0 bases, with 15 bases left in between. The germline CDR1 and CDR2 sequences are MNHEY and SMNVEV (reference sequence). This CDR3 contains 15 residues. The chain's CDR3 is CASSYGLKSSYEQYF. The DNA for the CDR3 is TGTGCCAGCAGCTATGGACTCAAGAGCTCCTACGAGCAGTACTTC.

The V and J genes are TRBV5-1 and TRBJ2-2, with TRBD2 as a possible D gene (5 bases). The germline CDR1 and CDR2 sequences are SGHRS and YFSETQ. The ends were cut back, 4 bases at V and 1 base at J, with 14 bases in the middle. This CDR3 is built from 16 residues. The CDR3 nucleotides are TGCGCCAGCAGCCCCTGGTCCGGGGAGAACACCGGGGAGCTGTTTTTT. Protein sequence: CASSPWSGENTGELFF.

This clone was observed a single time. This rearrangement joins TRBV6-5 to TRBJ2-7, with TRBD2 matching 7 bases. The germline V gene encodes CDR1 MNHEY and CDR2 SVGAGI. The V segment lost 0 bases and the J segment 3 bases; nucleotides outside the gene matches: 8. The CDR3 contains 16 residues. CDR3 coding DNA: TGTGCCAGCAGTTACTCCGGCCGGACTAGTTTCTACGAGCAGTACTTC. Its protein is CASSYSGRTSFYEQYF.

The sample holds one count of this clone. The chain is built from TRBV7-9 and TRBJ1-5; 7 bases match TRBD1. The germline V gene has CDR1 SEHNR and CDR2 FQNEAQ (reference sequence). J lost 2 bases, V lost 4 bases, and 2 bases had no gene match. This CDR3 has 14 amino acids. The CDR3, as DNA: TGTGCCAGCAGCTCCGGGACAGGCAATCAGCCCCAGCATTTT. Translated: CASSSGTGNQPQHF.

The CDR3 region has the DNA TGTGCCAGTAGACAAGACTACGAGCAGTACTTC. Its protein product is CASRQDYEQYF. J is TRBJ2-7 and V is TRBV19; D not resolved. The germline CDR1 and CDR2 sequences are LNHDA and SQIVND (reference sequence). Trimming shortened V by 6 bases and J by 3 bases, and 6 bases separated the two germline ends. The CDR3 runs to 11 residues. The complete variable domain, with remaining parts taken from reference TRBV19 and TRBJ2-7, reads DGGITQSPKYLFRKEGQNVTLSCEQNLNHDAMYWYRQDPGQGLRLIYYSQIVNDFQKGDIAEGYSVSREKKESFPLTVTSAQKNPTAFYLCASRQDYEQYFGPGTRLTVT.

This rearrangement joins TRBV11-1 to TRBJ2-1; D might be TRBD2 (6 bases). This CDR3 spans 15 amino acids. Germline V gives CDR1 SGHAT, CDR2 FQDESV (reference sequence). V was pared by 3 bases and J by 4 bases, with 13 bases between. This CDR3 is CASSFEGGTYNEQFF. The DNA for the CDR3 is TGTGCCAGCAGCTTCGAGGGCGGGACGTACAATGAGCAGTTCTTC.

The J gene is TRBJ2-2, the V gene TRBV10-3; 9 bases are shared with TRBD2. V shed 8 bases and J 7 bases; nucleotides not matched to a gene: 5. This CDR3 spans 13 amino acids. Looked up from germline, CDR1 is ENHRY and CDR2 is SYGVKD. The CDR3 region has the DNA TGTGCCATCCCTAGCGGGATGGTCGGGGAGCTGTTTTTT. This encodes CAIPSGMVGELFF.

The J gene is TRBJ2-7, the V gene TRBV5-3; TRBD1 matches at 7 bases. TRBV5-3 counts as an open reading frame of uncertain function. The junction had 4 bases not matched to a gene; V was cut back by 5 bases and J by 5 bases. The CDR3 loop spans 12 amino acids. Here the CDR3 reads CARSTGADEQYF. CDR3 coding DNA: TGTGCCAGAAGTACAGGGGCCGACGAGCAGTACTTC.

The chain employs TRBV13 and TRBJ2-1, with D possibly matching TRBD1 (5 bases). From germline, CDR1 is PRHDT and CDR2 FYEKMQ (reference sequence). The CDR3 is 14 residues long. V lost 6 bases and J 8 bases, leaving 17 bases between the germline ends. The CDR3 reads CASSPRLGAHEQFF. Written as DNA, the CDR3 is TGTGCCAGCAGTCCTAGGCTAGGGGCCCATGAGCAGTTCTTC.

This clone was recorded a few times. The chain links TRBV6-4 to TRBJ2-2, with 8 bases matching TRBD1. The CDR3 consists of 15 residues. The V and J ends lost 5 bases and 5 bases, in that order; junction bases with no gene match: 7. Germline lookup yields CDR1 MRHNA and CDR2 SNTAGT. The CDR3 loop reads CASSPGQDWTGELFF. The CDR3 DNA follows: TGTGCCAGCAGTCCGGGACAGGACTGGACCGGGGAGCTGTTTTTT.

The chain couples TRBV28 to TRBJ2-2; D gene ambiguous. Trimming cost V 5 bases and J 2 bases, with 6 bases left between them. The germline V gene has CDR1 MDHEN and CDR2 SYDVKM. This CDR3 has 13 amino acids. CDR3 coding DNA: TGTGCCAGCAGTCCCCTCAACACCGGGGAGCTGTTTTTT. Protein sequence: CASSPLNTGELFF.

The chain employs TRBV7-9 and TRBJ2-3, with 11 bases aligning to TRBD1. The CDR3 contains 15 residues. CDR1 and CDR2 from the germline V gene are SEHNR and FQNEAQ (reference sequence). V lost 1 base to trimming and J lost 4 bases; unmatched junction nucleotides: 1. The CDR3 DNA is TGTGCCAGCAGCTTAGGGGGACAGGGGGCAGATACGCAGTATTTT. Amino acid sequence: CASSLGGQGADTQYF.

This clone was observed a handful of times. The chain has TRBV28 and TRBJ1-1, with D uncertain. This CDR3 is built from 13 residues. Trimming shortened V by 5 bases and J by 2 bases, and 9 bases separated the two germline ends. Germline lookup yields CDR1 MDHEN and CDR2 SYDVKM. The DNA for the CDR3 is TGTGCCAGCAGTGACACGGTTAACACTGAAGCTTTCTTT. Its translation: CASSDTVNTEAFF.

Of note for this clone: One end of the junction fails to match germline, which may point to a read error. The rearrangement links TRBV6-5 to TRBJ1-1; unclear D gene. Germline V gene lookup returns CDR1 MNHEY and CDR2 SVGAGI. The CDR3 is 14 residues long. CDR3 residues: CASSYSSGLGEAFF. The CDR3 DNA sequence: TGTGCCAGCAGCTACTCGTCGGGTTTAGGAGAAGCTTTCTTT.

The CDR3 DNA is TGTGCCAGCAGTGAAGCGAATTACCGGACTAGCGGGGAAGAGACCCAGTACTTC. It is translated as CASSEANYRTSGEETQYF. The chain carries TRBV6-1 and TRBJ2-5; 12 bases agree with TRBD2. The CDR3 is made up of 18 amino acids. The germline CDR1 and CDR2 sequences are MNHNS and SASEGT. The trim removed 0 bases at V and 3 bases at J, leaving 8 bases unmatched.

The chain is built from TRBV2 and TRBJ2-7; a weak D match, TRBD2 (6 bases). The ends were cut back, 7 bases at V and 1 base at J, with 14 bases in the middle. The length of the CDR3 is 14 residues. Germline V gene lookup returns CDR1 SNHLY and CDR2 FYNNEI. CDR3 DNA sequence: TGTGCCAGCATGCTGATAGCGGAATCCTACGAGCAGTACTTC. This gives the protein CASMLIAESYEQYF. The entire variable domain, with the rest obtained from reference TRBV2 and TRBJ2-7, is as follows: EPEVTQTPSHQVTQMGQEVILRCVPISNHLYFYWYRQILGQKVEFLVSFYNNEISEKSEIFDDQFSVERPDGSNFTLKIRSTKLEDSAMYFCASMLIAESYEQYFGPGTRLTVT.

The CDR3 loop is CASSVRQGMIETQYF. CDR3 sequence (DNA): TGTGCCAGCAGTGTCCGACAGGGAATGATAGAGACCCAGTACTTC. The chain carries TRBV28 and TRBJ2-5; 7 bases line up with TRBD1. The CDR3 consists of 15 residues. Trimming at V came to 5 bases and at J to 4 bases, leaving 10 bases not matched to a gene. Per germline, CDR1 MDHEN and CDR2 SYDVKM.

V and J are TRBV19 and TRBJ2-1; 11 bases map to TRBD2. V lost 5 bases, J lost 7 bases, and 13 bases stayed unmatched. Germline CDR1 LNHDA, CDR2 SQIVND (reference sequence). The CDR3 runs 17 residues. For the CDR3, the DNA is TGTGCCAGTAGTGAAGGACTAGCGGGTATCCAGCTTAATGAGCAGTTCTTC. Protein: CASSEGLAGIQLNEQFF.

The chain combines TRBV2 with TRBJ2-5; 9 bases line up with TRBD2. Trimming took 4 bases from V and 2 from J; bases not matched to a gene: 2. Germline V gene data show CDR1 as SNHLY and CDR2 as FYNNEI. This CDR3 has 14 residues. CDR3: CASSAAGGQETQYF. CDR3 sequence (DNA): TGTGCCAGCAGTGCGGCGGGGGGGCAAGAGACCCAGTACTTC.

The chain combines TRBV11-2 with TRBJ2-3; D might be TRBD1 (5 bases). Looked up from germline, CDR1 is SGHAT and CDR2 is FQNNGV. The CDR3 has 15 residues. V was pared by 3 bases and J by 6 bases, with 16 bases between. CDR3 sequence: CASSFLARATDTQYF. DNA of the CDR3: TGTGCCAGCAGCTTTTTGGCCAGGGCAACGGATACGCAGTATTTT.

The chain joins TRBV4-2 to TRBJ2-2; TRBD2 might be the D (6 bases). The CDR3 spans 14 residues. The V gene's germline CDR1 is LGHNA and CDR2 YNFKEQ. Trimming took 7 bases from V and 5 from J, leaving 14 bases between them. CDR3 DNA sequence: TGTGCCAGCAAATGGAGGGGATGGACCGGGGAGCTGTTTTTT. Amino acids: CASKWRGWTGELFF.

The chain couples TRBV30 to TRBJ2-7; TRBD1 aligns across 7 bases. V gave up 1 base and J gave up 2 bases; unmatched junction bases: 2. This CDR3 spans 13 amino acids. Germline V gene sequence: CDR1 GTSNPN, CDR2 SVGIG (reference sequence). CDR3: CAWSGDRAYEQYF. The CDR3, as DNA: TGTGCCTGGAGTGGCGACAGGGCCTACGAGCAGTACTTC.

The rearrangement uses TRBV28 and TRBJ2-2, with 7 bases lining up with TRBD1. CDR1 and CDR2 from the germline V gene are MDHEN and SYDVKM. V shed 10 bases, J shed 7 bases, and the junction held 21 bases outside the gene matches. The CDR3 runs to 17 residues. Here the CDR3 reads CAITSSANRGISGELFF. The DNA of the CDR3 is TGTGCCATAACGTCGTCCGCGAACAGGGGAATCAGCGGGGAGCTGTTTTTT.

Written as DNA, the CDR3 is TGTGCCAGCAGCCACGACGTAGCGGGAGGCCCGTCCGGGGAGCTGTTTTTT. It translates to CASSHDVAGGPSGELFF. The chain links TRBV4-2 to TRBJ2-2, with 10 bases fitting TRBD2. From germline, CDR1 is LGHNA and CDR2 YNFKEQ. The CDR3 is 17 amino acids. After removal of 3 bases from V and 6 bases from J, the junction contained 10 bases not matched to a gene.

The chain couples TRBV19 to TRBJ2-7, with 8 bases fitting TRBD2. The V gene end was trimmed by 3 bases and the J gene end by 4 bases; junction bases not matched to a gene: 5. The CDR3 has 14 residues. Germline loops: CDR1 LNHDA, CDR2 SQIVND (reference sequence). The CDR3 nucleotides read TGTGCCAGTAGTATTTCGGCGGGGGGATACGAGCAGTACTTC. It translates to CASSISAGGYEQYF.

The genes are TRBV7-9 and TRBJ2-7; a possible D gene is TRBD2 (5 bases). V was clipped by 3 bases and J by 0 bases, with 12 bases between them. CDR3 length equals 15 residues. CDR1 and CDR2 (germline): SEHNR, FQNEAQ (reference sequence). CDR3 protein: CASSFAGSLSYEQYF. DNA for the CDR3: TGTGCCAGCAGCTTCGCGGGTAGCCTCTCCTACGAGCAGTACTTC.

The genes are TRBV9 and TRBJ2-5; 12 bases agree with TRBD2. V lost 3 bases to trimming and J lost 5 bases; unmatched junction nucleotides: 5. From germline, CDR1 is SGDLS and CDR2 YYNGEE. This CDR3 region has 15 residues. CDR3 protein: CASSAGLAGWETQYF. Written as DNA, the CDR3 is TGTGCCAGCAGCGCTGGACTAGCGGGATGGGAGACCCAGTACTTC.

The chain combines TRBV6-5 with TRBJ2-7, with D perhaps TRBD2 (6 bases). CDR1 and CDR2 from the germline V gene are MNHEY and SVGAGI. The CDR3 covers 15 residues. The V gene lost 6 bases and the J gene lost 1 base, with 16 bases spanning the gap. The CDR3 coding sequence is TGTGCCAGCAGCCCGGATTCGAGCGGGTCCTACGAGCAGTACTTC. Translating gives CASSPDSSGSYEQYF.

The chain links TRBV6-5 to TRBJ2-7; the match to TRBD1 covers 7 bases. This CDR3 spans 13 amino acids. From germline, CDR1 is MNHEY and CDR2 SVGAGI. V trimming: 4 bases; J trimming: 5 bases; junction bases outside the gene matches: 5. The CDR3 is CASSSDRVHEQYF. CDR3 in DNA: TGTGCCAGCAGTTCCGACAGGGTTCACGAGCAGTACTTC.

J is TRBJ2-2 and V is TRBV5-1, with TRBD2 matching 9 bases. The trim removed 3 bases at V and 0 bases at J, leaving 3 bases unmatched. The CDR3 sequence is 16 residues long. Per the germline V gene, CDR1 is SGHRS and CDR2 is YFSETQ. Written as DNA, the CDR3 is TGCGCCAGCAGCTACGCGGGAGGGACGAACACCGGGGAGCTGTTTTTT. Its protein product is CASSYAGGTNTGELFF.